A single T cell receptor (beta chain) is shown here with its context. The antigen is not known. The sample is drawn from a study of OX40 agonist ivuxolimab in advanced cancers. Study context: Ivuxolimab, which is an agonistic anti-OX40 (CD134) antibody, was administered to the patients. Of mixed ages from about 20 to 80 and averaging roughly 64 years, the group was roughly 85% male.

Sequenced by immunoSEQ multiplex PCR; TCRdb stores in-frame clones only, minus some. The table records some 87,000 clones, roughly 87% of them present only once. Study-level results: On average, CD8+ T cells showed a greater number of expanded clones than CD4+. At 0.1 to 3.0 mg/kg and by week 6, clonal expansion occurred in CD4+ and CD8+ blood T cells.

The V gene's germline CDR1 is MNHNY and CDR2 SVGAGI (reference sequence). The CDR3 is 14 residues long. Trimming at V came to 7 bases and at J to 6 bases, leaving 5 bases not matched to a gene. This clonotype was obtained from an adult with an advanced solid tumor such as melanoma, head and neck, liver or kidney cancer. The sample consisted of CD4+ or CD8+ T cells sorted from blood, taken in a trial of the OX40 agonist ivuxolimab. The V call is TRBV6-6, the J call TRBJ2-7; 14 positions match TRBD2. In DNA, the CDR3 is TGTGCCAGCACGACTAGCGGGAGGGCCAGCGAGCAGTACTTC. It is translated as CASTTSGRASEQYF.